The 30 T cell receptor beta chains presented below share a single source sample, sequenced in a study of control samples from healthy donors and cancer patients. Only in-frame clones appear in the TCRdb table, and some are missing; sequencing was by immunoSEQ multiplex PCR. The sample shows about 70,000 clones, 80% to 90% of them seen only once. The sequencing input was PBMCs. Every receptor here comes from a woman between 45 and 65 years old with head and neck cancer.

This clone was counted between two and nine times. The V call is TRBV30, the J call TRBJ1-2; possibly TRBD1 for D (5 bases). Trimming pared 5 bases from V and 5 bases from J, leaving 12 bases between. The V gene's germline CDR1 is GTSNPN and CDR2 SVGIG (reference sequence). The CDR3 runs to 12 residues. CDR3 protein: CAWETDSYGYTF. As DNA, the CDR3 is TGTGCCTGGGAGACAGATTCTTATGGCTACACCTTC.

V and J are TRBV28 and TRBJ2-4; 10 bases are a match to TRBD1. The CDR3 has 17 amino acids. Trimming removed 2 bases from V and 2 bases from J; junction bases left unmatched: 6. The germline V gene has CDR1 MDHEN and CDR2 SYDVKM. The CDR3 protein is CASSLNPTGGPKNIQYF. Here the CDR3 DNA reads TGTGCCAGCAGTTTAAACCCGACAGGGGGCCCCAAAAACATTCAGTACTTC. The full variable domain, with the rest looked up from reference TRBV28 and TRBJ2-4, is DVKVTQSSRYLVKRTGEKVFLECVQDMDHENMFWYRQDPGLGLRLIYFSYDVKMKEKGDIPEGYSVSREKKERFSLILESASTNQTSMYLCASSLNPTGGPKNIQYFGAGTRLSVL.

The rearrangement links TRBV7-2 to TRBJ1-1, with 12 nucleotides matching TRBD1. Per germline, CDR1 SGHTA and CDR2 FQGNSA. V dropped 1 base and J dropped 4; count of bases not matched to a gene: 7. This CDR3 is built from 17 residues. CDR3 residues: CASSLEGQGASGTEAFF. The CDR3, as DNA: TGTGCCAGCAGCTTAGAGGGACAGGGGGCATCGGGCACTGAAGCTTTCTTT.

The chain combines TRBV10-2 with TRBJ2-3, with D unclear. V lost 5 bases and J 2 bases, leaving 2 bases between the germline ends. Germline assignment: CDR1 WSHSY and CDR2 SAAADI. There are 11 residues in the CDR3. This CDR3 is CASSPTDTQYF. The CDR3 DNA reads as TGCGCCAGCAGTCCCACAGATACGCAGTATTTT.

CDR3 protein: CASSLEVSYEQYF. CDR3 bases: TGTGCCAGCAGTTTAGAAGTATCCTACGAGCAGTACTTC. The chain joins TRBV12-3 or TRBV12-4 to TRBJ2-7, with no clear D. Trimming took 1 base from V and 1 from J, leaving 5 bases between them. The CDR3 covers 13 residues.

This clone is a singleton in its sample. CDR3 sequence (DNA): TGTGCCAGCCTGGGGGTGGGGGGCGCACAGACTGAAGCTTTCTTT. As protein: CASLGVGGAQTEAFF. The J gene is TRBJ1-1, the V gene TRBV19, with D possibly TRBD1 on 6 matching bases. CDR1 LNHDA and CDR2 SQIVND come from the germline V gene (reference sequence). V was pared by 9 bases and J by 5 bases, with 22 bases between. CDR3 size: 15 residues.

Here the CDR3 reads CASSRTSGGAWETQYF. As DNA, the CDR3 is TGTGCCAGCAGCCGGACTAGCGGGGGGGCTTGGGAGACCCAGTACTTC. The rearrangement links TRBV5-5 to TRBJ2-5, with 15 bases fitting TRBD2. The CDR3 consists of 16 residues. The V gene's germline CDR1 is SGHKS and CDR2 YYEKEE (reference sequence). V lost 4 bases, J lost 5 bases, and 6 bases stayed unmatched.

The chain couples TRBV5-4 to TRBJ2-3; 8 bases agree with TRBD2. The CDR3 spans 14 residues. Trimming took 3 bases from V and 7 from J; bases not matched to a gene: 7. The germline gives CDR1 SGHNT, CDR2 YYREEE (reference sequence). The DNA of the CDR3 is TGTGCCAGCAGCTCCAGCGGGGGAGGTTATACGCAGTATTTT. It encodes CASSSSGGGYTQYF.

V is TRBV18 and J is TRBJ1-1; no definite D call. The CDR3 length is 13 residues. Deletions cut 6 bases from V and 3 bases from J, with 11 bases between. Germline V CDR1 and CDR2: KGHSH, LQKENI. The CDR3 here is CASSPKSDTEAFF. The CDR3 DNA is TGTGCCAGCTCGCCTAAGTCGGACACTGAAGCTTTCTTT.

The chain joins TRBV28 to TRBJ1-2; the D gene is possibly TRBD1 (5 bases). The CDR3 covers 12 residues. V was shortened by 10 bases and J by 6 bases, with 15 bases between the two germline ends. CDR1 is MDHEN, CDR2 SYDVKM, per germline. CDR3 residues: CATQDRGDGYTF. The CDR3 nucleotides are TGTGCCACACAGGACCGAGGAGATGGCTACACCTTC.

The chain links TRBV12-3 or TRBV12-4 to TRBJ1-5; D is uncertain. This CDR3 comprises 13 residues. V lost 5 bases and J lost 3, with 8 bases in between. As DNA, the CDR3 is TGTGCCAGCAGTCTGTCCCACAATCAGCCCCAGCATTTT. This encodes CASSLSHNQPQHF.

The chain has TRBV10-1 and TRBJ2-7; D remains unclear. Trimming stripped 7 bases from V and 3 bases from J, with 19 bases between. Germline-derived CDR1 and CDR2 are WNHNN and SYGVQD (reference sequence). This CDR3 has 15 amino acids. CDR3 loop: CASTQPPVTIYEQYF. In DNA, the CDR3 is TGCGCCAGCACCCAGCCCCCCGTTACAATCTACGAGCAGTACTTC.

The V call is TRBV7-9, the J call TRBJ1-5; D perhaps matches TRBD1 (5 bases). With 1 base removed from V and 6 bases from J, the gap between germline ends came to 13 bases. The germline gives CDR1 SEHNR, CDR2 FQNEAQ (reference sequence). The CDR3 totals 15 residues. The CDR3 region is CASSLGRGEGQPQHF. CDR3 sequence (DNA): TGTGCCAGCAGCTTAGGGAGAGGGGAAGGTCAGCCCCAGCATTTT.

The chain has TRBV6-1 and TRBJ2-1; no reliable D call. This CDR3 contains 15 residues. Per germline, CDR1 MNHNS and CDR2 SASEGT. The V end was cut by 1 base, the J end by 4 bases, with 11 bases between. CDR3 region: CASSEGSFDYNEQFF. The CDR3 bases are TGTGCCAGCAGTGAAGGCAGTTTCGATTACAATGAGCAGTTCTTC.

J is TRBJ2-1 and V is TRBV5-1, with 7 bases aligning to TRBD2. The CDR3 sequence is 17 residues long. Trimming cost V 2 bases and J 3 bases; bases outside gene matches: 11. CDR1 is SGHRS and CDR2 is YFSETQ in the germline V gene. The CDR3 protein is CASSFREVRGSYNEQFF. The CDR3 DNA is TGCGCCAGCAGCTTCAGGGAGGTGCGGGGGAGCTACAATGAGCAGTTCTTC.

Here the CDR3 DNA reads TGTGCCAGTAGTTTCCCGCGTGAAGGGACGGTAAATCAGCCCCAGCATTTT. It translates to CASSFPREGTVNQPQHF. The V call is TRBV19, the J call TRBJ1-5; possibly TRBD1 for D (5 bases). The CDR3 spans 17 residues. CDR1 and CDR2 (germline): LNHDA, SQIVND (reference sequence). Deletions cut 5 bases from V and 4 bases from J, with 21 bases between. Variable domain in full (rest from reference TRBV19 and TRBJ1-5): DGGITQSPKYLFRKEGQNVTLSCEQNLNHDAMYWYRQDPGQGLRLIYYSQIVNDFQKGDIAEGYSVSREKKESFPLTVTSAQKNPTAFYLCASSFPREGTVNQPQHFGDGTRLSIL.

Remarks on this clone: The sample has other DNA sequences that encode this CDR3 too. The chain links TRBV18 to TRBJ2-7, with D tentatively TRBD2 (6 bases). Germline CDR1 and CDR2: KGHSH and LQKENI. The length of the CDR3 is 14 residues. The V and J ends lost 0 bases and 2 bases respectively, with 8 bases between them. CDR3 in DNA: TGTGCCAGCTCACCACCCGCGGGGACCTACGAGCAGTACTTC. Translation: CASSPPAGTYEQYF.

Points on this clone: Relative to the germline gene, one junction end is altered; a read error may explain this. The V call is TRBV2, the J call TRBJ1-1, with no clear D. The length of the CDR3 is 13 residues. The germline V gene has CDR1 SNHLY and CDR2 FYNNEI. The CDR3 here is CAGAPILNAEAFF. CDR3 coding DNA: TGTGCCGGCGCACCTATCTTGAACGCTGAAGCTTTCTTT.

This clone was detected only once. The V call is TRBV7-8, the J call TRBJ2-7; unclear D gene. Between the trimmed V and J ends, which lost 2 bases and 6 bases, there was a span of 14 bases. The CDR3 covers 14 residues. In germline, CDR1 is SGHVS, CDR2 FQNEAQ. The CDR3 protein is CASSLRSVISEQYF. The CDR3 bases are TGTGCCAGCAGCTTACGAAGTGTGATCTCCGAGCAGTACTTC.

The chain employs TRBV3-1 (or the pseudogene TRBV3-2) and TRBJ2-1, with D perhaps matching TRBD2 (5 bases). With 3 bases removed from V and 9 bases from J, the gap between germline ends came to 15 bases. The germline V gene has CDR1 LGHDT and CDR2 YNNKEL (reference sequence). The CDR3 consists of 14 residues. Here the CDR3 reads CASSHQRPTSEQFF. The CDR3 coding sequence is TGTGCCAGCAGCCACCAGCGGCCCACAAGTGAGCAGTTCTTC.

This clone has just one count. This chain links TRBV30 with TRBJ2-5; 12 bases are a match to TRBD2. CDR1 and CDR2 (germline): GTSNPN, SVGIG (reference sequence). V lost 0 bases and J lost 9; bases outside the gene matches: 5. This CDR3 has 14 residues. This CDR3 reads CAWSVGASGGAQYF. CDR3 in DNA: TGTGCCTGGAGTGTCGGGGCTAGCGGGGGGGCCCAGTACTTC.

The gene calls are TRBV7-9 and TRBJ1-2; D gene ambiguous. The CDR3 is 13 residues long. CDR1 SEHNR and CDR2 FQNEAQ come from the germline V gene (reference sequence). Trimming removed 5 bases from V and 3 bases from J, with 10 bases in between. The CDR3 region has the DNA TGTGCCAGCAGCCCATCGGTGGACTATGGCTACACCTTC. It yields the protein CASSPSVDYGYTF.

The genes are TRBV19 and TRBJ1-1; 11 bases map to TRBD1. With 8 bases clipped from V and 2 bases from J, the junction kept 7 bases outside the gene matches. Germline V gene data show CDR1 as LNHDA and CDR2 as SQIVND (reference sequence). This CDR3 spans 15 amino acids. CDR3 DNA sequence: TGTGCCAGTCGGACAGGGGGCCAATTTAACACTGAAGCTTTCTTT. Translation gives CASRTGGQFNTEAFF.

The chain carries TRBV6-5 and TRBJ2-4; TRBD1 agrees at 8 bases. J lost 6 bases, V lost 1 base, and 5 bases had no gene match. Germline V gives CDR1 MNHEY, CDR2 SVGAGI. The CDR3 totals 15 residues. The CDR3 loop is CASSYLEQGGNIQYF. CDR3 nucleotide sequence: TGTGCCAGCAGTTACTTGGAACAGGGGGGAAACATTCAGTACTTC.

The J gene is TRBJ1-1, the V gene TRBV29-1, with 8 positions matching TRBD1. This CDR3 has 13 residues. CDR1 and CDR2 (germline): SQVTM, ANQGSEA. The J segment lost 4 bases and the V segment lost 4 bases, leaving 5 bases of the junction unmatched. For the CDR3, the DNA is TGCAGCGTTGCACAGGGGGTCGGCACTGAAGCTTTCTTT. It translates to CSVAQGVGTEAFF.

The CDR3 spells CASTPTGNYGYTF. The DNA of the CDR3 is TGTGCCAGCACACCGACAGGGAACTATGGCTACACCTTC. V gene TRBV12-3 or TRBV12-4 combines with J gene TRBJ1-2, with 7 bases matching TRBD1. The CDR3 is 13 residues long. J gave up 2 bases and V 7 bases, and 4 bases lay outside the gene matches.

This chain joins TRBV6-2 or TRBV6-3 and TRBJ1-2, with no clear D. Germline CDR1 reads MNHEY; CDR2 reads SVGEGT. The V and J ends lost 0 bases and 8 bases respectively, with 16 bases between them. There are 15 residues in the CDR3. In nucleotides, the CDR3 is TGTGCCAGCAGTTACTCGAGAGTAGATTCCAACGGCTACACCTTC. Protein product: CASSYSRVDSNGYTF.

V is TRBV5-1 and J is TRBJ1-1; unclear D gene. The CDR3 totals 15 residues. Germline-derived CDR1 and CDR2 are SGHRS and YFSETQ. Trimming cost V 1 base and J 0 bases, with 10 bases left between them. CDR3 sequence (DNA): TGCGCCAGCAGCTTGTATTCGGAGCTGAACACTGAAGCTTTCTTT. This encodes CASSLYSELNTEAFF.

V is TRBV11-2 and J is TRBJ2-7, with 9 bases matching TRBD1. V was pared by 5 bases and J by 3 bases, with 8 bases of the junction left unmatched. Germline lookup yields CDR1 SGHAT and CDR2 FQNNGV. This CDR3 region has 15 residues. The CDR3 loop reads CASSPRTGEGYEQYF. The CDR3 nucleotides are TGTGCCAGCAGCCCCCGGACAGGGGAGGGCTACGAGCAGTACTTC. The whole variable domain, filled in from reference TRBV11-2 and TRBJ2-7, reads EAGVAQSPRYKIIEKRQSVAFWCNPISGHATLYWYQQILGQGPKLLIQFQNNGVVDDSQLPKDRFSAERLKGVDSTLKIQPAKLEDSAVYLCASSPRTGEGYEQYFGPGTRLTVT.

This chain uses TRBV19 with TRBJ2-7, with D possibly being TRBD2 (5 bases). The germline V and J ends were trimmed by 2 bases and 2 bases, with 10 bases remaining between them. The CDR3 contains 14 residues. Germline values: CDR1 LNHDA, CDR2 SQIVND (reference sequence). The CDR3 region has the DNA TGTGCCAGTAGTATATCCCTCGGGACCTACGAGCAGTACTTC. It encodes CASSISLGTYEQYF.